This T cell receptor beta chain comes out of a study of T cell clonality in common variable immunodeficiency. This CDR3 is 13 amino acids long. The germline gives CDR1 GTSNPN, CDR2 SVGIG (reference sequence). TCRdb keeps only in-frame clones here, not all; method: immunoSEQ multiplex PCR. The sample contains about 45,000 clones, none of them singletons. This clone was counted ten times or more. The read falls 3 residues short of the CDR3 end, and the missing part is taken from the germline J gene. The chain uses TRBV30 and TRBJ2-4; TRBD2 matches at 13 bases. This receptor was identified in a person aged 18 to 70 in good health. Sequenced sample: peripheral blood mononuclear cells. The sequenced part of the CDR3 DNA is TGTGCCTGGAGTATGGGACTAGCGGGATTT. This sequence encodes CAWSMGLAGF. The complete CDR3 sequence is CAWSMGLAGFQYF. Full variable domain (missing parts from reference TRBV30 and TRBJ2-4): SQTIHQWPATLVQPVGSPLSLECTVEGTSNPNLYWYRQAAGRGLQLLFYSVGIGQISSEVPQNLSASRPQDRQFILSSKKLLLSDSGFYLCAWSMGLAGFQYFGAGTRLSVL.